This T cell receptor (beta chain) stems from a study of CDR3 diversity in severe acne. One entry per CDR3 protein, called by TCRdb with MiXCR from the PCR reads. The table shows about 97,000 distinct CDR3 sequences, with 45% to 60% occurring only once. Germline values: CDR1 ENHRY, CDR2 SYGVKD. The CDR3 consists of 13 residues. With regard to this clonotype: At one of its ends the junction is not consistent with the germline gene, which may arise from a read error.

The chain is built from TRBV10-3 and TRBJ2-7; D is unresolved. The TCR was taken from a male donor with acne. Material for sequencing was blood. The CDR3 sequence is CASSYGASYEQYF. In DNA, the CDR3 is TGTGCCAGCAGTTACGGCGCCAGCTACGAGCAGTACTTC.